These 21 T cell receptor beta chains came from one sample sequenced in a study of pediatric ulcerative colitis. Generated by immunoSEQ multiplex PCR, the TCRdb table keeps only in-frame clones and is missing some. Among approximately 9,300 clones listed, approximately 88% were seen once. The sequencing input was blood. These receptors were taken from a girl between 10 and 17 years old with moderate ulcerative colitis.

The chain recombines TRBV10-3 with TRBJ1-5; no clear D gene. Per the germline V gene, CDR1 is ENHRY and CDR2 is SYGVKD. CDR3 length equals 15 residues. The V end was cut by 4 bases, the J end by 4 bases, with 14 bases between. The CDR3 region has the DNA TGTGCCATCAGTGGGGCGTCGGGCCCTAATCAGCCCCAGCATTTT. It is translated as CAISGASGPNQPQHF.

V and J are TRBV7-9 and TRBJ1-4, with a tentative D call TRBD1 (5 bases). The V gene's germline CDR1 is SEHNR and CDR2 FQNEAQ (reference sequence). This CDR3 is 13 amino acids long. V dropped 5 bases and J dropped 7 bases, with 11 bases sitting between them. CDR3 sequence reads: CASSRAGGEKLFF. CDR3 nucleotides: TGTGCCAGCAGCCGAGCGGGGGGTGAAAAACTGTTTTTT.

V gene TRBV30 combines with J gene TRBJ2-6; D remains unclear. The CDR3 is 16 residues long. CDR1 GTSNPN and CDR2 SVGIG come from the germline V gene (reference sequence). Trimming stripped 4 bases from V and 0 bases from J, with 13 bases between. In DNA, the CDR3 is TGTGCCTGGACAGTGGGGTTTTACTCTGGGGCCAACGTCCTGACTTTC. Translating it yields CAWTVGFYSGANVLTF.

The genes are TRBV6-5 and TRBJ1-2; D possibly corresponds to TRBD1 (5 bases). Germline loops: CDR1 MNHEY, CDR2 SVGAGI. With 6 bases removed from V and 4 bases from J, the gap between germline ends came to 15 bases. This CDR3 contains 14 residues. The CDR3 coding sequence is TGTGCCAGCAGGAGATACCAGGGCGCCTATGGCTACACCTTC. It yields the protein CASRRYQGAYGYTF.

The gene calls are TRBV6-5 and TRBJ1-5, with 7 bases that match TRBD1. From germline, CDR1 is MNHEY and CDR2 SVGAGI. V lost 5 bases and J lost 4; bases outside the gene matches: 2. The CDR3 sequence is 13 residues long. CDR3 amino acids: CASSEQGNQPQHF. The CDR3 DNA reads as TGTGCCAGCAGTGAACAGGGGAATCAGCCCCAGCATTTT.

This rearrangement joins TRBV5-1 to TRBJ1-6, with TRBD1 matching 9 bases. J gave up 8 bases and V 4 bases, and 1 base lay outside the gene matches. From germline, CDR1 is SGHRS and CDR2 YFSETQ. This CDR3 contains 13 residues. CDR3 in DNA: TGCGCCAGCAGCCGGACAGGGGATTCACCCCTCCACTTT. Translating it yields CASSRTGDSPLHF. Full variable domain (missing parts from reference TRBV5-1 and TRBJ1-6): KAGVTQTPRYLIKTRGQQVTLSCSPISGHRSVSWYQQTPGQGLQFLFEYFSETQRNKGNFPGRFSGRQFSNSRSEMNVSTLELGDSALYLCASSRTGDSPLHFGNGTRLTVT.

V gene TRBV4-1 combines with J gene TRBJ1-1, with D perhaps TRBD1 (6 bases). Germline-derived CDR1 and CDR2 are MGHRA and YSYEKL. V dropped 2 bases and J dropped 4 bases, with 8 bases sitting between them. The CDR3 has 13 amino acids. The CDR3 DNA follows: TGCGCCAGCAGCCAAATACAGGGCACTGAAGCTTTCTTT. Amino acid sequence: CASSQIQGTEAFF.

CDR3 sequence reads: CASSTDTANYGYTF. The DNA for the CDR3 is TGTGCCAGCAGCACGGACACCGCTAACTATGGCTACACCTTC. The chain employs TRBV9 and TRBJ1-2; the D gene is possibly TRBD1 (5 bases). The germline gives CDR1 SGDLS, CDR2 YYNGEE. The CDR3 consists of 14 residues. With 4 bases removed from V and 0 bases from J, the gap between germline ends came to 10 bases.

The rearrangement uses TRBV28 and TRBJ2-7; TRBD1 matches 9 bases. With V trimmed by 5 bases and J by 9 bases, 17 bases remained unmatched. CDR1 and CDR2 (germline): MDHEN, SYDVKM. The CDR3 is 16 amino acids. The CDR3 here is CASSTPDRGPPTGQYF. The CDR3 DNA sequence: TGTGCCAGCAGTACTCCGGACAGGGGCCCCCCGACGGGGCAGTACTTC.

The rearrangement joins TRBV10-3 to TRBJ2-1; TRBD2 matches at 13 bases. The CDR3 contains 15 residues. Per germline, CDR1 ENHRY and CDR2 SYGVKD. V trimming: 4 bases; J trimming: 4 bases; junction bases outside the gene matches: 1. CDR3 region: CAISGLAGGYNEQFF. The CDR3 bases are TGTGCCATCAGTGGACTAGCGGGAGGATACAATGAGCAGTTCTTC.

The chain recombines TRBV5-1 with TRBJ2-7; D uncertain. V was pared by 3 bases and J by 3 bases, with 19 bases between. CDR1 and CDR2 from the germline V gene are SGHRS and YFSETQ. The CDR3 is 16 amino acids. In DNA, the CDR3 is TGCGCCAGCAGCTCAAATGTGATCGGAGCCATCTACGAGCAGTACTTC. This codes for CASSSNVIGAIYEQYF.

V usage is TRBV9 and J usage is TRBJ1-1; possibly TRBD1 for D (5 bases). V dropped 3 bases and J dropped 3 bases, with 18 bases sitting between them. This CDR3 spans 16 amino acids. Germline CDR1 SGDLS, CDR2 YYNGEE. The CDR3 DNA sequence: TGTGCCAGCAGCGCGGGAGGGCCGGGGGGATACACTGAAGCTTTCTTT. Its translation is CASSAGGPGGYTEAFF.

The V call is TRBV6-4, the J call TRBJ1-1; D uncertain. Between the trimmed V and J ends, which lost 3 bases and 4 bases, there was a span of 9 bases. Germline CDR1 MRHNA, CDR2 SNTAGT. The CDR3 is 13 residues long. In DNA form, the CDR3 reads TGTGCCAGCAGTGAATACACCGGCACTGAAGCTTTCTTT. It translates to CASSEYTGTEAFF.

The rearrangement joins TRBV11-2 to TRBJ2-2, with a weak D call TRBD1 (5 bases). The V gene lost 3 bases and the J gene lost 4 bases, with 15 bases spanning the gap. Germline V lookup: CDR1 SGHAT, CDR2 FQNNGV. This CDR3 region has 16 residues. CDR3 DNA: TGTGCCAGCAGCTTTCTTACCACGACAGCCACCGGGGAGCTGTTTTTT. It specifies CASSFLTTTATGELFF.

J is TRBJ2-5 and V is TRBV13; 11 positions match TRBD2. The CDR3 length is 18 residues. The germline V gene encodes CDR1 PRHDT and CDR2 FYEKMQ (reference sequence). V dropped 5 bases and J dropped 2; count of bases not matched to a gene: 13. CDR3 region: CASSLGLAATYSQETQYF. Here the CDR3 DNA reads TGTGCCAGCAGCCTGGGACTAGCGGCGACTTACTCACAAGAGACCCAGTACTTC.

V and J are TRBV5-1 and TRBJ1-2, with 9 bases identical to TRBD1. Per germline, CDR1 SGHRS and CDR2 YFSETQ. J lost 0 bases, V lost 2 bases, and 2 bases had no gene match. There are 15 residues in the CDR3. The CDR3 here is CASSLGTGSNYGYTF. The DNA for the CDR3 is TGCGCCAGCAGCTTAGGGACAGGGTCTAACTATGGCTACACCTTC.

J is TRBJ2-3 and V is TRBV7-3, with a possible D match to TRBD1 (6 bases). Trimming pared 5 bases from V and 2 bases from J, leaving 14 bases between. The CDR3 extends over 15 amino acids. CDR1 and CDR2 from the germline V gene are SGHTA and FQGTGA. CDR3 sequence (DNA): TGTGCCAGCAGCACCTCTACAGGGATCACAGATACGCAGTATTTT. Translated: CASSTSTGITDTQYF. Based on the CDR3 plus reference TRBV7-3 and TRBJ2-3, the full variable domain is GAGVSQTPSNKVTEKGKYVELRCDPISGHTALYWYRQSLGQGPEFLIYFQGTGAADDSGLPNDRFFAVRPEGSVSTLKIQRTERGDSAVYLCASSTSTGITDTQYFGPGTRLTVL.

This sequence joins TRBV28 and TRBJ2-7; D is ambiguous. V was clipped by 2 bases and J by 5 bases, with 1 base between them. This CDR3 has 10 amino acids. CDR1 is MDHEN and CDR2 is SYDVKM in the germline V gene. CDR3 loop: CASSLNEQYF. CDR3 bases: TGTGCCAGCAGTTTAAACGAGCAGTACTTC.

V usage is TRBV6-5 and J usage is TRBJ2-3, with a weak D call TRBD1 (5 bases). V was pared by 6 bases and J by 0 bases, with 10 bases between. Germline V gene sequence: CDR1 MNHEY, CDR2 SVGAGI. The CDR3 consists of 14 residues. CDR3: CASSRQFSTDTQYF. In DNA, the CDR3 is TGTGCCAGCAGCAGACAGTTTAGCACAGATACGCAGTATTTT.

The chain carries TRBV4-1 and TRBJ2-1, with D hard to call. In germline, CDR1 is MGHRA, CDR2 YSYEKL. V was clipped by 2 bases and J by 0 bases, with 17 bases between them. The CDR3 runs to 18 residues. CDR3 protein: CASSQIDLGFSSYNEQFF. The DNA for the CDR3 is TGCGCCAGCAGCCAAATTGACCTGGGGTTTAGCTCCTACAATGAGCAGTTCTTC.

This sequence joins TRBV29-1 and TRBJ2-2; 9 bases are shared with TRBD2. The V and J ends lost 4 bases and 4 bases, in that order; junction bases with no gene match: 7. The CDR3 is 15 amino acids. CDR1 SQVTM and CDR2 ANQGSEA come from the germline V gene. The CDR3 DNA follows: TGCAGCGTTGCCTCGGGACTAGCCCTCACCGGGGAGCTGTTTTTT. Translated, it gives CSVASGLALTGELFF.